This TCR beta chain is from a study of Ad26.COV2.S vaccination and SARS-CoV-2 variants. Whole-study context: The trial was COV1001 and the donor's arm was Ad26.COV2.S. General study points: Relative to placebo recipients, vaccine recipients exhibited elevated spike-specific TCR breadth.

CDR3 size: 14 residues. Deletions cut 4 bases from V and 7 bases from J, with 17 bases between. In germline, CDR1 is LGHDT, CDR2 YNNKEL (reference sequence). Indicated treatment: 19 received Ad26.COV2.S at low or high dose, single or two shots; roughly five received placebo; per-sample allocation not given. Specimens were obtained on day 63 following the first vaccine or placebo injection. Using immunoSEQ multiplex PCR, the repertoire was profiled, and TCRdb retains in-frame clones only, with some absent. This repertoire shows approximately 360,000 clones, roughly 80% found once; its top ten account for approximately 7.8%. A remark on this clone: Its antigen is unknown.

The receptor was derived from a person aged 18-60 years who received the Ad26.COV2.S COVID-19 vaccine or a placebo. Sequencing used peripheral blood, obtained in a trial of Ad26.COV2.S vaccine versus placebo. The rearrangement uses TRBV3-1 (or the pseudogene TRBV3-2) and TRBJ2-7, with a tentative D call TRBD1 (5 bases). CDR3 coding DNA: TGTGCCAGCAGCCCAGCAGGACACCCGAGGGAGCAGTACTTC. Its translation: CASSPAGHPREQYF.